The clone carrying this T cell receptor beta chain was counted between two and nine times. What it binds is not known. These data belong to a study of cytomegalovirus exposure and HLA in healthy donors. Findings and limits, study-wide: Whilst most TCR sequences proved rare, a subset of public TCRs occurred across many donors. Cytomegalovirus-associated TCR beta chains were listed, numbering more than 150.

Per germline, CDR1 MNHNS and CDR2 SASEGT. V shed 5 bases and J 8 bases; nucleotides not matched to a gene: 8. This CDR3 spans 14 amino acids. A multiplex PCR was run with 60 Vbeta primers and 13 Jbeta primers. Sequencing used immunoSEQ multiplex PCR; TCRdb keeps in-frame clones, though not all of them. This table holds 250,000 or so clones, around nine tenths found once. The genes are TRBV6-1 and TRBJ1-2, with 10 nucleotides matching TRBD1. The sample was PBMCs. This receptor was taken from a girl aged 2 to 10 in good health and CMV-seronegative. The CDR3, as DNA: TGTGCCAGCAGTACCGAGGACAGGGGGTACGGCTACACCTTC. Encoded protein: CASSTEDRGYGYTF.